Below are 20 T cell receptor beta chains sequenced from a single sample in a study of T cell repertoires in cytomegalovirus infection. TCRdb reprocessed the reads via MiXCR and lists one record per CDR3 protein. The repertoire has some 100,000 distinct CDR3 sequences, about a quarter of them found once; the top ten carry about two fifths. The source material was CD8+ T cells from PBMCs. Receptors were obtained from a human donor in good health (CMV status not recorded). Some clones in this sample may be carry-over from other donors' samples.

This rearrangement joins TRBV5-4 to TRBJ2-3; 15 bases fit TRBD2. The length of the CDR3 is 15 residues. Trimming removed 3 bases from V and 4 bases from J; junction bases left unmatched: 0. The V gene's germline CDR1 is SGHNT and CDR2 YYREEE (reference sequence). CDR3 loop: CASSWTSGGADTQYF. CDR3 DNA sequence: TGTGCCAGCAGCTGGACTAGCGGGGGGGCAGATACGCAGTATTTT.

The rearrangement links TRBV27 to TRBJ2-5; 7 bases match TRBD1. Germline V gene sequence: CDR1 MNHEY, CDR2 SMNVEV (reference sequence). This CDR3 is built from 15 residues. V was pared by 5 bases and J by 1 base, with 7 bases of the junction left unmatched. The CDR3 region is CASSPERGRQETQYF. CDR3 nucleotides: TGTGCCAGCAGTCCCGAGAGGGGGCGCCAAGAGACCCAGTACTTC.

This clonotype appeared many times. The rearrangement joins TRBV12-3 or TRBV12-4 to TRBJ2-5; D ambiguous. The CDR3 is 12 amino acids. The germline V and J ends were trimmed by 1 base and 4 bases, with 4 bases remaining between them. The CDR3 region is CASSLEGETQYF. The CDR3 nucleotides are TGTGCCAGCAGTTTAGAGGGAGAGACCCAGTACTTC.

This clonotype was detected ten times or more. V usage is TRBV11-2 and J usage is TRBJ1-5; 8 positions match TRBD1. V was clipped by 5 bases and J by 8 bases; unmatched bases: 8. The CDR3 runs 14 residues. Germline values: CDR1 SGHAT, CDR2 FQNNGV. CDR3 sequence (DNA): TGTGCCAGCAGCCGGACAGGGAGCTTGGAGCCCCAGCATTTT. This sequence encodes CASSRTGSLEPQHF.

This clonotype occurred once. This chain connects TRBV13 to TRBJ2-2; TRBD1 or TRBD2 may be the D gene (5 bases each). Trimming removed 5 bases from V and 0 bases from J, with 13 bases in between. CDR1 is PRHDT and CDR2 is FYEKMQ in the germline V gene (reference sequence). This CDR3 has 16 residues. CDR3 DNA: TGTGCCAGCAGCCCCCTGGGGGATGCGAACACCGGGGAGCTGTTTTTT. Protein sequence: CASSPLGDANTGELFF.

This clonotype was counted a few times. CDR3 sequence reads: CATSSSHPDQETQYF. CDR3 in DNA: TGTGCCACCAGCAGCTCTCACCCGGACCAAGAGACCCAGTACTTC. V gene TRBV15 combines with J gene TRBJ2-5; D is undetermined. V was shortened by 3 bases and J by 0 bases, with 11 bases between the two germline ends. The CDR3 is 15 residues long. Germline CDR1 is LNHNV and CDR2 is YYDKDF (reference sequence).

The J gene is TRBJ2-2, the V gene TRBV4-3, with 10 nucleotides matching TRBD2. Looked up from germline, CDR1 is LGHNA and CDR2 is YSLEER. Unmatched junction bases numbered 3, after V lost 0 bases and J lost 8 bases. CDR3 size: 15 residues. CDR3 region: CASSQDASGSGELFF. CDR3 DNA sequence: TGCGCCAGCAGCCAAGATGCTAGCGGGAGTGGGGAGCTGTTTTTT.

This clonotype showed up many times. V usage is TRBV6-2 or TRBV6-3 and J usage is TRBJ2-5; 10 bases fit TRBD1. Germline-derived CDR1 and CDR2 are MNHEY and SVGEGT. There are 17 residues in the CDR3. The V segment lost 4 bases and the J segment 4 bases; nucleotides outside the gene matches: 12. The CDR3 DNA reads as TGTGCCAGCAGTTCTGGACCGGGACAGGGGTACGGAGAGACCCAGTACTTC. This codes for CASSSGPGQGYGETQYF.

The J gene is TRBJ2-2, the V gene TRBV28; TRBD1 aligns across 12 bases. The V gene's germline CDR1 is MDHEN and CDR2 SYDVKM. V was pared by 10 bases and J by 5 bases, with 8 bases of the junction left unmatched. The CDR3 extends over 15 amino acids. CDR3 sequence (DNA): TGTGCCACCCAACCGGGACAGGGGGCGACCGGGGAGCTGTTTTTT. It yields the protein CATQPGQGATGELFF.

Concerning this clonotype: The CDR3 end shows no conserved phenylalanine or tryptophan, and so a read error is likely. V is TRBV6-1 and J is TRBJ2-7; possibly TRBD1 for D (5 bases). Germline V lookup: CDR1 MNHNS, CDR2 SASEGT. Trimming removed 6 bases at V and 2 bases at J, with 5 bases between. The CDR3 extends over 11 amino acids. The CDR3 sequence is CASRGAYEQYS. In DNA, the CDR3 is TGTGCCAGCAGAGGGGCCTACGAGCAGTACTCC.

This clonotype turned up a few times. The chain carries TRBV18 and TRBJ2-6; D is uncertain. The V end lost 4 bases, the J end lost 2 bases, and 21 bases lay between the germline ends. CDR3 length: 19 residues. Germline-derived CDR1 and CDR2 are KGHSH and LQKENI. The CDR3 reads CASSLKEKGILAGANVLTF. For the CDR3, the DNA is TGTGCCAGCTCACTTAAGGAAAAGGGTATCTTAGCTGGGGCCAACGTCCTGACTTTC.

The table lists this clonotype with a few counts. The rearrangement joins TRBV28 to TRBJ2-2; 10 bases agree with TRBD1. Germline V CDR1 and CDR2: MDHEN, SYDVKM. The CDR3 sequence is 17 residues long. V lost 6 bases and J lost 7; bases outside the gene matches: 14. The CDR3 coding sequence is TGTGCCAGCAGCCCCCTCGAGACAGGGGGCGGGAACGGGGAGCTGTTTTTT. Protein product: CASSPLETGGGNGELFF.

V gene TRBV28 combines with J gene TRBJ2-7, with D unclear. Trimming cost V 5 bases and J 3 bases, with 17 bases left between them. The CDR3 extends over 15 amino acids. From germline, CDR1 is MDHEN and CDR2 SYDVKM. The chain's CDR3 is CASSPLPGSNYEQYF. The CDR3 coding sequence is TGTGCCAGCAGTCCGCTTCCAGGTAGCAACTACGAGCAGTACTTC. Combining the CDR3 with reference TRBV28 and TRBJ2-7 gives the whole variable domain DVKVTQSSRYLVKRTGEKVFLECVQDMDHENMFWYRQDPGLGLRLIYFSYDVKMKEKGDIPEGYSVSREKKERFSLILESASTNQTSMYLCASSPLPGSNYEQYFGPGTRLTVT.

The J gene is TRBJ2-5, the V gene TRBV12-3 or TRBV12-4; TRBD2 aligns across 9 bases. This CDR3 spans 17 amino acids. Losses at the gene ends were 6 bases for V and 2 bases for J; bases not matched to a gene: 13. The CDR3 region has the DNA TGTGCCAGCAGCCCCGGTGGAGTAGCGGGAGTGCAAGAGACCCAGTACTTC. This codes for CASSPGGVAGVQETQYF.

The genes are TRBV7-9 and TRBJ2-7; a weak D match, TRBD1 (5 bases). Germline V gene data show CDR1 as SEHNR and CDR2 as FQNEAQ (reference sequence). V dropped 5 bases and J dropped 5 bases, with 13 bases sitting between them. The CDR3 runs 13 residues. The CDR3 reads CASSPQGIDEQYF. The CDR3 DNA reads TGTGCCAGCAGCCCCCAGGGAATCGACGAGCAGTACTTC.

The V and J genes are TRBV3-1 and TRBJ2-7; the D is unclear. CDR3 length equals 14 residues. The V and J ends lost 4 bases and 0 bases respectively, with 10 bases between them. Germline V gene data show CDR1 as LGHDT and CDR2 as YNNKEL (reference sequence). DNA for the CDR3: TGTGCCAGCAGCCCCCCCGGCGTCTCCTACGAGCAGTACTTC. Its translation: CASSPPGVSYEQYF.

This clonotype was counted a few times. This chain links TRBV20-1 with TRBJ2-1; D gene uncertain. The CDR3 has 14 amino acids. CDR1 is DFQATT, CDR2 SNEGSKA, per germline (reference sequence). With 1 base removed from V and 6 bases from J, the gap between germline ends came to 13 bases. DNA of the CDR3: TGCAGTGCTAGAGGCTACGACGTGGGCAATGAGCAGTTCTTC. Protein: CSARGYDVGNEQFF.

The CDR3 here is CSALRTESPGGGYTF. The CDR3, as DNA: TGCAGTGCCCTTCGGACCGAGAGCCCAGGGGGGGGCTACACCTTC. The chain links TRBV20-1 to TRBJ1-2, with 7 positions matching TRBD1. Trimming took 6 bases from V and 8 from J; bases not matched to a gene: 18. CDR1 is DFQATT and CDR2 is SNEGSKA in the germline V gene (reference sequence). This CDR3 has 15 residues.

This clonotype occurred once. This chain links TRBV5-6 with TRBJ2-1, with no clear D. This CDR3 is 12 amino acids long. V lost 2 bases and J 7 bases, leaving 7 bases between the germline ends. From germline, CDR1 is SGHDT and CDR2 YYEEEE. CDR3 nucleotide sequence: TGTGCCAGCAGCTTATTGACTAATGAGCAGTTCTTC. Residues: CASSLLTNEQFF.

V gene TRBV19 combines with J gene TRBJ2-1; TRBD2 is a possible D gene (6 bases). V was trimmed by 6 bases and J by 6 bases, leaving 15 bases between them. The CDR3 spans 14 residues. The germline gives CDR1 LNHDA, CDR2 SQIVND (reference sequence). The CDR3 bases are TGTGCCAGTAGCTCCGGGACTGGATTCAATGAGCAGTTCTTC. It translates to CASSSGTGFNEQFF.